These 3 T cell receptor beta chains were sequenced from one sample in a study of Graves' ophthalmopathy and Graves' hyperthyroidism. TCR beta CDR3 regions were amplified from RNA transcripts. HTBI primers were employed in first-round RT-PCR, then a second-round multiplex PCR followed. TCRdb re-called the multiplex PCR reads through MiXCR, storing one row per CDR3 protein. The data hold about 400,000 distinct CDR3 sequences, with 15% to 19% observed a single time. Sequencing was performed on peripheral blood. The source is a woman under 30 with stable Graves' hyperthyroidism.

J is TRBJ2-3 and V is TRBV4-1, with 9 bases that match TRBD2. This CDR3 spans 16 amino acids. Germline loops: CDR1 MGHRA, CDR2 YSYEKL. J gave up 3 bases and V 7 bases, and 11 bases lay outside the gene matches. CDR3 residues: CASISRLAAPTDTQYF. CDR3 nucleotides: TGCGCCAGCATTAGCCGACTAGCGGCCCCGACAGATACGCAGTATTTT.

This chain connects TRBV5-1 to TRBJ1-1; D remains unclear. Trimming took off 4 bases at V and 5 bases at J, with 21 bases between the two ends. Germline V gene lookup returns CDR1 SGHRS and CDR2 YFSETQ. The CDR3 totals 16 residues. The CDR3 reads CASSEGWGGSGTEAFF. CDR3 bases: TGCGCCAGCAGCGAGGGTTGGGGTGGATCTGGAACTGAAGCTTTCTTT.

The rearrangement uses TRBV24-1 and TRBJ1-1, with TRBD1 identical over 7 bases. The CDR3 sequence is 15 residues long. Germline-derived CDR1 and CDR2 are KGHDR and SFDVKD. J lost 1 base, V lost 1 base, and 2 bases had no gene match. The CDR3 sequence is CATSDFGTANTEAFF. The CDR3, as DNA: TGTGCCACCAGTGATTTCGGGACAGCGAACACTGAAGCTTTCTTT.